The T cell receptor (beta chain) under discussion was sequenced for a study of OX40 agonist ivuxolimab in advanced cancers. Study-level information: Three dose-escalation patients had partial responses: one with hepatocellular carcinoma and two with cutaneous melanoma.

Per the germline V gene, CDR1 is MNHNS and CDR2 is SASEGT. V lost 4 bases and J lost 0, with 13 bases in between. This CDR3 is built from 16 residues. Concerning this clone itself: Its antigen is not known.

TCRdb's table, derived via immunoSEQ multiplex PCR, lists solely in-frame clones and lacks some. The sample holds some 100,000 clones, around nine tenths seen once. The study, taken as a whole, reports: Expanded clones tended on average to be more numerous among CD8+ T cells than CD4+.

Here the sequenced sample was CD4+ or CD8+ T cells sorted from blood, taken in a trial of the OX40 agonist ivuxolimab. The sequence came from an adult with an advanced solid tumor such as melanoma, head and neck, liver or kidney cancer. The chain joins TRBV6-1 to TRBJ2-1; no firm D call. DNA for the CDR3: TGTGCCAGCAGTGTCGGAGCCGCCGGCTCCTACAATGAGCAGTTCTTC. Residues: CASSVGAAGSYNEQFF.